One T cell receptor (beta chain) is described in this entry. As originally analysed: Nucleated cell number was recorded as an estimate derived from reference gene primer amplification. Produced via immunoSEQ multiplex PCR; TCRdb's table is partial and in-frame only. V and J calls and clone size are those listed in that table; D and trimming were worked out from the DNA. The repertoire holds approximately 210,000 clones, with over 65% as singletons. The sample originates from a study of blood T cell repertoires in COVID-19. Overall study: COVID-19 samples collected from the United States, Italy and Spain covered acute and convalescent phases. Sources were T cells, B-cell-depleted T cells, or PBMCs; the material itself was cDNA or gDNA.

CDR3 length: 13 residues. The ends were cut back, 10 bases at V and 2 bases at J, with 15 bases in the middle. The germline V gene has CDR1 MNHEY and CDR2 SVGAGI. The chain couples TRBV6-5 to TRBJ2-7, with a tentative D call TRBD2 (5 bases). The material sequenced was peripheral blood. The source is a woman in her 70s with active or convalescent COVID-19. In DNA form, the CDR3 reads TGTGCCACCAGATTCGGGAAAACCTACGAGCAGTACTTC. The encoded protein is CATRFGKTYEQYF.